Listed here is a single T cell receptor (beta chain). Its target is unknown. Bulk tumor genomic DNA was the template, and each sample received roughly 590 ng. Doctors removed several biopsies from each primary tumor during surgery, keeping them far apart. It was patients with untreated, newly diagnosed non-small cell lung cancer who underwent curative surgery. The record originates from a study of immune heterogeneity within non-small cell lung tumors. V shed 0 bases and J shed 0 bases, with 10 bases lying between them. This CDR3 comprises 16 residues. Germline V gene data show CDR1 as SGHVS and CDR2 as FQNEAQ. Whole-study results and caveats: Between individual patients, the high-frequency T-cell receptor beta clonotypes largely differed. Local T-cell clonality tracked moderately but significantly with local tumor mutational burden, giving an R of approximately 0.34.

Multiplex PCR with 32 V and 13 J primers amplified TCR beta CDR3. Using its own MiXCR run on the multiplex PCR reads, TCRdb lists one record per CDR3 protein. The data contain 25,000 to 40,000 distinct CDR3 sequences, about 30% of them singletons. This clonotype was obtained from a man aged 40-49 years with non-small cell lung cancer. The specimen was lung tumor tissue. The chain carries TRBV7-8 and TRBJ2-3; D ambiguous. The CDR3 spells CASSLARASSTDTQYF. In DNA, the CDR3 is TGTGCCAGCAGCTTAGCTCGCGCCTCTAGCACAGATACGCAGTATTTT.